One TCR beta chain is described in this entry. There is no known antigen for this receptor. No base-level quality is on record; no much larger clone is a single base apart. This record belongs to a study of identical twins (dated by TCRdb to the mid-2010s). With regard to the full study: To test whether fetal clonotypes persist, this study deep-sequenced TCR alpha and beta repertoires from monozygotic twins, from unrelated adults of various ages, and from cord blood. To rule out contamination, replicate twin experiments were performed at different times with different library preparation protocols.

Broader findings and caveats from the paper: Compared with coincidental sharing between unrelated individuals, out-of-frame TCR alpha sequences shared between twins had an excess of sequences with low generation probability. Recombination models systematically underestimated out-of-frame TCR alpha sharing in monozygotic twins but agreed with sharing between unrelated individuals. Invariant T cells such as MAIT and iNKT could partly confound zero-insertion analyses, though diverse VJ usage argued against this for most clonotypes. A weaker excess of twin sharing was found in beta out-of-frame sequences because the signal-to-noise ratio was lowered by fewer shared sequences. Abundant cord blood beta clonotypes carried fewer insertions; young adult naive repertoires showed a weaker similar trend, while memory repertoires showed none. Because the same donors could not be followed over many years, the conclusions relied on cross-sectional statistical analysis.

The CDR1 and CDR2 encoded by the germline V gene are KGHDR and SFDVKD. From the cysteine up to the phenylalanine, the CDR3 has a length of 16 residues. Only CDR3 DNA is held: 48 bases, read in frame from base 1. Compared with germline, V lacks 7 bases and J lacks 0 bases; bases without a gene match: 7. Only healthy Caucasian donors were included. The twin cohort consisted of three pairs of female monozygotic twins, all aged roughly 18 to 29 years. CD4+ and CD8+ T cell populations were isolated with positive isolation kits from Invitrogen. The library was generated by 5' RACE. TCRdb lists the instrument as Illumina HiSeq 2000. A universal primer binding site was added through template switching, and the final cDNA carried a unique molecular identifier so that TCR cDNA molecules could be counted accurately. First-strand cDNA for TCR alpha and beta chains was synthesized from specific primers in the conserved constant-segment region. To control for contamination, each cDNA library was double barcoded with a SMART-Mk sample barcode plus Illumina barcodes. TruSeq adapter sequences and Illumina sample barcodes were added in two successive PCR steps. TCR alpha and beta cDNA libraries were sequenced on the Illumina HiSeq platform with custom primers. Processing in the source paper ran as follows. MiGEC was used to process raw reads and extract unique molecular identifiers, and MiXCR was used to find CDR3 positions. For each individual, recombination models were inferred using an EM algorithm with the repgenHMM and IGoR tools. Shared clonotypes were analyzed with the tcR package in R, and sharing was normalized by the product of cloneset sizes. Out-of-frame nonproductive sequences were analyzed to study raw recombination free of thymic and clonal selection effects. The raw public reads went through TCRdb reprocessing: fastp at Q25, MiXCR clone calling, in-frame beta chains kept. Each record represents a unique CDR3 protein, reported with the most common genes and DNA among its rows. These V and J calls derive from TCRdb rather than the authors' analysis. The sample data list hundreds of thousands of distinct CDR3 sequences, and more than 20% of these were observed just once. The ten largest make up approximately 0.48% of the sample.

This sample also appeared in a second study, on yellow fever vaccine responses in identical twins. That second report states: According to the authors, the vaccine-induced T cell response in identical twins seemed to be partly convergent and partly specific to each individual. In the study, vaccine-responding T cell clones were precisely tracked in identical twins.

Sequenced material: CD4+ T cells sorted from blood. This clonotype originated in a young woman in good health. The sequence joins TRBV24-1 to TRBJ2-2; TRBD1 aligns with 7 central bases. The CDR3 in this case is CATRASGTANTGELFF. The DNA sequence is given as TGTGCCACCAGGGCCTCCGGGACAGCGAACACCGGGGAGCTGTTTTTT.